This TCR beta chain comes out of a study of shared T cell receptors in the human thymus. The data were produced by immunoSEQ multiplex PCR, yet TCRdb's version contains in-frame clones alone and is incomplete. The sample lists hundreds of thousands of clones, around 87% occurring once. CDR3 size: 17 residues. Per germline, CDR1 LGHNA and CDR2 YSLEER. The trim removed 5 bases at V and 2 bases at J, leaving 9 bases unmatched. These same records also appear under a second study, on human thymus T cells. Turning to that study: Resections from corrective heart surgery supplied the thymus tissue. Both thymic and peripheral blood repertoires showed apparently biased V and J usage.

The gene calls are TRBV4-3 and TRBJ2-6; 7 positions match TRBD1. Sequencing was performed on thymocytes. The sequence was collected from a boy younger than two with a congenital heart defect. CDR3 nucleotide sequence: TGCGCCAGCAGCACACGACAGGGCGAGCCTGGGGCCAACGTCCTGACTTTC. Residues: CASSTRQGEPGANVLTF.